This entry lists 8 T cell receptor beta chains sequenced from one sample in a study of blood T cell repertoires in COVID-19. Assay used: immunoSEQ multiplex PCR; TCRdb lists only in-frame clones, some missing. The table lists approximately 250,000 clones, approximately 82% of them singletons. The source material was peripheral blood. The receptors were sampled from a woman between 35 and 50 years old who had recovered from COVID-19.

This chain connects TRBV28 to TRBJ1-3; no clear D. The germline V gene encodes CDR1 MDHEN and CDR2 SYDVKM. This CDR3 is built from 16 residues. V lost 5 bases and J 0 bases, leaving 14 bases between the germline ends. The CDR3 DNA reads as TGTGCCAGCAGTCCGTATAGAATCGACTCTGGAAACACCATATATTTT. It encodes CASSPYRIDSGNTIYF.

The gene calls are TRBV29-1 and TRBJ2-7; no reliable D call. The CDR3 totals 11 residues. V was shortened by 7 bases and J by 3 bases, with 10 bases between the two germline ends. The germline gives CDR1 SQVTM, CDR2 ANQGSEA. The CDR3 loop is CSASDLYEQYF. The CDR3 DNA follows: TGCAGCGCCTCAGATCTCTACGAGCAGTACTTC.

The chain couples TRBV6-5 to TRBJ1-3; a weak D match, TRBD1 (5 bases). This CDR3 has 14 amino acids. V shed 5 bases and J shed 7 bases, with 15 bases lying between them. Germline assignment: CDR1 MNHEY and CDR2 SVGAGI. The CDR3 is CASSLGSKGNTIYF. In DNA, the CDR3 is TGTGCCAGCAGTCTCGGATCGAAGGGGAACACCATATATTTT.

The chain has TRBV19 and TRBJ2-3, with 8 positions matching TRBD1. J lost 3 bases, V lost 3 bases, and 8 bases had no gene match. The germline CDR1 and CDR2 sequences are LNHDA and SQIVND (reference sequence). This CDR3 contains 16 residues. CDR3 nucleotides: TGTGCCAGTAGTATTCAGGGGGCTTCCCATACAGATACGCAGTATTTT. This codes for CASSIQGASHTDTQYF.

This chain joins TRBV7-9 and TRBJ1-2; D is undetermined. Germline lookup yields CDR1 SEHNR and CDR2 FQNEAQ (reference sequence). The ends were cut back, 6 bases at V and 6 bases at J, with 8 bases in the middle. This CDR3 spans 11 amino acids. CDR3 residues: CASRIADGYTF. CDR3 nucleotide sequence: TGTGCCAGCAGAATAGCGGATGGCTACACCTTC.

This clone was seen a few times. This sequence joins TRBV7-9 and TRBJ1-3, with no clear D. The length of the CDR3 is 14 residues. The V end was cut by 5 bases, the J end by 1 base, with 9 bases between. Germline V gene data show CDR1 as SEHNR and CDR2 as FQNEAQ (reference sequence). The CDR3 protein is CASSPGTSGNTIYF. DNA for the CDR3: TGTGCCAGCAGCCCCGGTACTTCTGGAAACACCATATATTTT.

J is TRBJ2-1 and V is TRBV28; the D gene is possibly TRBD2 (7 bases). This CDR3 spans 13 amino acids. CDR1 and CDR2 from the germline V gene are MDHEN and SYDVKM. V dropped 11 bases and J dropped 5 bases, with 16 bases sitting between them. This CDR3 reads CAGSEGGDNEQFF. The CDR3 bases are TGTGCCGGATCCGAAGGGGGGGACAATGAGCAGTTCTTC.

The genes are TRBV6-1 and TRBJ1-3, with D uncertain. V shed 2 bases and J shed 7 bases, with 15 bases lying between them. This CDR3 contains 15 residues. The V gene's germline CDR1 is MNHNS and CDR2 SASEGT. The CDR3 DNA sequence: TGTGCCAGCAGTGAAAGTGCGTCAGGTCGGAACACCATATATTTT. Encoded protein: CASSESASGRNTIYF.